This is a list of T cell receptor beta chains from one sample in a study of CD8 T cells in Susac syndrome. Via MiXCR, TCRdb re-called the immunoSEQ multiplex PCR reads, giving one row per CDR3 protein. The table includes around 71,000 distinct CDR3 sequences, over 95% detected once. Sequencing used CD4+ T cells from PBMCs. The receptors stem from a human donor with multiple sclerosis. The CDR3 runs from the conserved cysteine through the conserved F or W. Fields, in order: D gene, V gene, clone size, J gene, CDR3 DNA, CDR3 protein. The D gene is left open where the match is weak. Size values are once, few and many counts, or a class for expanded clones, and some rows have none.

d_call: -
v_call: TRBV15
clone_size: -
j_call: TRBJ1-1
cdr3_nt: TGTGCCACCAGCAGAGTCCAAGGAGGGGCGAAGACTGAAGCTTTCTTT
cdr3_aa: CATSRVQGGAKTEAFF

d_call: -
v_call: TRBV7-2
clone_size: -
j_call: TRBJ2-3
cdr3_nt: TGTGCCAGCAGCTTAGCCGCAGGTGGCACGGATACGCAGTATTTT
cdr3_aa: CASSLAAGGTDTQYF

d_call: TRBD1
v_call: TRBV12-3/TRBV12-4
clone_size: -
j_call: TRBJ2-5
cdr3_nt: TGTGCCAGCAGTTCGACAGGGGAGCAGACCCAGTACTTC
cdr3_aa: CASSSTGEQTQYF

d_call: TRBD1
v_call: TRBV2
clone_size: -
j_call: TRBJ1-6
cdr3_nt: TGTGCCAGCAGTGAAAGCAGGGGGCTGAATTCACCCCTCCACTTT
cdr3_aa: CASSESRGLNSPLHF

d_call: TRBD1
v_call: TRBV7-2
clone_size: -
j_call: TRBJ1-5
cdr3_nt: TGTGCCAGCAGCCCCCGGACAGGAAACGGTCAGCCCCAGCATTTT
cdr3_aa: CASSPRTGNGQPQHF

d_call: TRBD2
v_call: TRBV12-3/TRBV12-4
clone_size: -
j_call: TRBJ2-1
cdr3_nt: TGTGCCAGCAGCCTATCACTAGCGGGGGGCCATCTTGAGCAGTTCTTC
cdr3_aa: CASSLSLAGGHLEQFF

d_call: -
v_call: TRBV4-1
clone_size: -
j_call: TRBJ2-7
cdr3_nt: TGCGCCAGCAGCCCAGGGACCCAGTTCTTAAGTTACGAGCAGTACTTC
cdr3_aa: CASSPGTQFLSYEQYF

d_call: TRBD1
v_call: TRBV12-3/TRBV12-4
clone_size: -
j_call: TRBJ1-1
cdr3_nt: TGTGCCAGCAGTACTACAGGGGGCATGAGCACTGAAGCTTTCTTT
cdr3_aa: CASSTTGGMSTEAFF

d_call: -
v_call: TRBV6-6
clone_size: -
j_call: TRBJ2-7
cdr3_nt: TGTGCCAGCAGTCAGCGTAGGGTGGTCGAGCAGTACTTC
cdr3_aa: CASSQRRVVEQYF

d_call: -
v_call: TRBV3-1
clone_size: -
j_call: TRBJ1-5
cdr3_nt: TGTGCCAGCAGCCAAGGGGCCAATCAGCCCCAGCATTTT
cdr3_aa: CASSQGANQPQHF

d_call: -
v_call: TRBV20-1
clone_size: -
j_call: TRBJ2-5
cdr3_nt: TGCAGTGCTAGAGATGGTCGTCAGTCCCAAGAGACCCAGTACTTC
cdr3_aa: CSARDGRQSQETQYF

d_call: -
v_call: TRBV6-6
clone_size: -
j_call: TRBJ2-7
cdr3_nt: TGTGCCAGCAGTTTAGGCTCAGCCTACGAGCAGTACTTC
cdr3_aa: CASSLGSAYEQYF

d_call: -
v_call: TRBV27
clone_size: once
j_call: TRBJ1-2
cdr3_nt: TGTGCCAGCAGTACAGCAGGGCGTTATGGCTACACCTTC
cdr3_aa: CASSTAGRYGYTF

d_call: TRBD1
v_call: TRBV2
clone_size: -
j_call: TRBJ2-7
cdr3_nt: TGTGCCAGCACCAAGACAGGGACAGCCTACGAGCAGTACTTC
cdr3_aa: CASTKTGTAYEQYF

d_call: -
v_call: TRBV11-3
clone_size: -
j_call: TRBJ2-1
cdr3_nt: TGTGCCAGCAGCTTAGATCACTGGACAGAGGGGTTCTTC
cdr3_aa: CASSLDHWTEGFF

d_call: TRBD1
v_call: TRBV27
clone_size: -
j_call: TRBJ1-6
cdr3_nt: TGTGCCAGCAGTAACACGGGACAGGGATATTCACCCCTCCACTTT
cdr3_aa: CASSNTGQGYSPLHF

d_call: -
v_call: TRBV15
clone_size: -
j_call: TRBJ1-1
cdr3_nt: TGTGCCACCAGCAGAGATTTCGGACAGACGGGGACTGAAGCTTTCTTT
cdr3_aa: CATSRDFGQTGTEAFF

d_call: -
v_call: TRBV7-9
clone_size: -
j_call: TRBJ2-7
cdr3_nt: TGTGCCAGCACCGCAGGGGCAGAGCAGTACTTC
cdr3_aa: CASTAGAEQYF

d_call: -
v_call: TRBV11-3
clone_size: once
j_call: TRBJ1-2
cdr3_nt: TGTGCCAGCAGCTCACCTCGGGCAGGGAACTATGGCTACACCTTC
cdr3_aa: CASSSPRAGNYGYTF

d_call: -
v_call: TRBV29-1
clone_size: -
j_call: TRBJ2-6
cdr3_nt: TGCAGCGCACGGACCGGGTGGGGGGCCAACGTCCTGACTTTC
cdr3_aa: CSARTGWGANVLTF

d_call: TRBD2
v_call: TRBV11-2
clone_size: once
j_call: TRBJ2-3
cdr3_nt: TGTGCCAGCAGACCAGTAGCGGGGCGGGGAAGCGATACGCAGTATTTT
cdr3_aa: CASRPVAGRGSDTQYF

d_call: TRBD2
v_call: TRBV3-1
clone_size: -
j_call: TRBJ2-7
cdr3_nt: TGTGCCAGCAGCGGACTAGCGGGGGGGCCCTCCTACGAGCAGTACTTC
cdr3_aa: CASSGLAGGPSYEQYF

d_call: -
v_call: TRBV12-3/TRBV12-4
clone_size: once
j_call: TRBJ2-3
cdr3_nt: TGTGCCAGCACCGGGAGCGCTCTGCCAGACACAGATACGCAGTATTTT
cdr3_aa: CASTGSALPDTDTQYF

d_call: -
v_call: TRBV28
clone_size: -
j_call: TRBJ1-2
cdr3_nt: TGTGCCAGCAGTTCGGGCGGGATTTATGGCTACACCTTC
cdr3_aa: CASSSGGIYGYTF

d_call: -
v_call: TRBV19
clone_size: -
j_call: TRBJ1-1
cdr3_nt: TGTGCCAGTAATAGCCCCCAGGGAGGCACTGAAGCTTTCTTT
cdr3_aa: CASNSPQGGTEAFF

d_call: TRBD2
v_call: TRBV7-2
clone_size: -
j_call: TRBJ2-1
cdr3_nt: TGTGCCAGCAGCCTAACGCGACTAGCGGGGGGAAATGAGCAGTTCTTC
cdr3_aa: CASSLTRLAGGNEQFF

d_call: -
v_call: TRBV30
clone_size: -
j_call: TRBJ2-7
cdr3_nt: TGTGCCTGGAGTGGCCAGGCTGGCGAGCAGTACTTC
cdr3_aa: CAWSGQAGEQYF

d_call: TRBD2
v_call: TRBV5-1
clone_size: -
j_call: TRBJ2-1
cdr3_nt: TGCGCCAGCAGCTTAACTAGCGACTACACGGATGAGCAGTTCTTC
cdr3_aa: CASSLTSDYTDEQFF

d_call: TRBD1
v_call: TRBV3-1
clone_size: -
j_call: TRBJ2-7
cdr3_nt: TGTGCCAGTCGAGACAGGGATTATCGAGAGCAGTACTTC
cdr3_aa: CASRDRDYREQYF

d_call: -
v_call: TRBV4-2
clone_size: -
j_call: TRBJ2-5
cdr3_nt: TGTGCCAGCAGCCAAGATCGCAGGGAGACCCAGTACTTC
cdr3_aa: CASSQDRRETQYF

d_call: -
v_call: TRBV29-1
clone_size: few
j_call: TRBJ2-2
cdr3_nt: TGCAGCGTTGAAAGGGGGTCCGGGGAGCTGTTTTTT
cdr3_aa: CSVERGSGELFF

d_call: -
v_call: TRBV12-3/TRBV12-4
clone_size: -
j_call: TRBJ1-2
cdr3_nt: TGTGCCAGCAGTTTTGGACAGAACCTTAACTATGGCGGCTACACCTTC
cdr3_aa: CASSFGQNLNYGGYTF

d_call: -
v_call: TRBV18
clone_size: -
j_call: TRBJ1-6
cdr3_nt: TGTGCCAGCTCAACGACCCAAGGCCCAAGGAATTCACCCCTCCACTTT
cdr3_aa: CASSTTQGPRNSPLHF